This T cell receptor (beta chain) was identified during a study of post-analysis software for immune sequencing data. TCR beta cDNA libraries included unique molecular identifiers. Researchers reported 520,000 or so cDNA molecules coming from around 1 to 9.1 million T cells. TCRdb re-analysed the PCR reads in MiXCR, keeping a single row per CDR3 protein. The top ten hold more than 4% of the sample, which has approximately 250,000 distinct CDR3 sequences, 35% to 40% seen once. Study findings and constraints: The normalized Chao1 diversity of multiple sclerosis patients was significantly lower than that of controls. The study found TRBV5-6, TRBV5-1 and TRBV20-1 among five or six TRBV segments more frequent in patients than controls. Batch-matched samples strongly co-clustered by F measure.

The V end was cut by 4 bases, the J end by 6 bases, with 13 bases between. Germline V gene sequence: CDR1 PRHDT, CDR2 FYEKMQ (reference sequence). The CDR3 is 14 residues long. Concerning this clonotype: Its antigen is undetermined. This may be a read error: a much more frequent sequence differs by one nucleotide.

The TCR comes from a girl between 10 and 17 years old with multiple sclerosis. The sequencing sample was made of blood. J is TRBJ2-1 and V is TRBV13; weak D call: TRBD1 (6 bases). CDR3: CASSSQGKCNEQFF. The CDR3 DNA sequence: TGTGCCAGCAGCTCTCAGGGGAAATGCAATGAGCAGTTCTTC. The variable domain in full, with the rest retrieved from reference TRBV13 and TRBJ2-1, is AAGVIQSPRHLIKEKRETATLKCYPIPRHDTVYWYQQGPGQDPQFLISFYEKMQSDKGSIPDRFSAQQFSDYHSELNMSSLELGDSALYFCASSSQGKCNEQFFGPGTRLTVL.